These 26 T cell receptor beta chains were all obtained from the same sample, sequenced in a study of early T cells in non-severe SARS-CoV-2 infection. A single record per CDR3 protein comes from TCRdb applying MiXCR to the 5' RACE reads. The sample shows approximately 47,000 distinct CDR3 sequences, roughly a tenth of them seen only once. Source: whole blood, taken at baseline. The receptors here all came from an adult who was a healthcare worker with PCR-confirmed SARS-CoV-2 infection or an uninfected control (not recorded which).

The chain has TRBV4-1 and TRBJ2-7, with 7 bases that match TRBD2. The V and J ends lost 3 bases and 3 bases, in that order; junction bases with no gene match: 11. CDR3 length: 16 amino acids. Germline values: CDR1 MGHRA, CDR2 YSYEKL. The DNA for the CDR3 is TGCGCCAGCAGCCAGATCATCGGGAGGACTGACTACGAGCAGTACTTC. Translated, it gives CASSQIIGRTDYEQYF.

V gene TRBV7-8 combines with J gene TRBJ2-2, with TRBD2 matching 12 bases. The V gene's germline CDR1 is SGHVS and CDR2 FQNEAQ. J gave up 5 bases and V 6 bases, and 7 bases lay outside the gene matches. This CDR3 has 16 amino acids. The CDR3 nucleotides are TGTGCCAGCAGAAGACTAGCGGGAGTATTGACCGGGGAGCTGTTTTTT. This sequence encodes CASRRLAGVLTGELFF.

The CDR3 spells CASSLYSTDTQYF. CDR3 nucleotide sequence: TGTGCCAGCAGCTTGTACTCCACAGATACGCAGTATTTT. The chain is built from TRBV7-3 and TRBJ2-3, with D unresolved. The CDR3 runs to 13 residues. Between the trimmed V and J ends, which lost 3 bases and 2 bases, there was a span of 6 bases. In germline, CDR1 is SGHTA, CDR2 FQGTGA.

This clonotype was detected ten times or more. The chain uses TRBV27 and TRBJ1-1; D gene unclear. CDR3 length: 14 residues. V was clipped by 7 bases and J by 0 bases, with 12 bases between them. CDR1 and CDR2 from the germline V gene are MNHEY and SMNVEV (reference sequence). For the CDR3, the DNA is TGTGCCAGCATCAGTATGGGGATGAACACTGAAGCTTTCTTT. It yields the protein CASISMGMNTEAFF.

J is TRBJ1-2 and V is TRBV6-1; D call uncertain. Germline-derived CDR1 and CDR2 are MNHNS and SASEGT. V lost 8 bases and J 8 bases, leaving 3 bases between the germline ends. The CDR3 has 8 amino acids. CDR3 DNA: TGTGCCAGCGGGGGCTACACCTTC. The encoded protein is CASGGYTF.

This clonotype appeared many times. This chain links TRBV20-1 with TRBJ1-1, with 7 nucleotides matching TRBD1. V shed 5 bases and J 2 bases; nucleotides not matched to a gene: 11. Germline loops: CDR1 DFQATT, CDR2 SNEGSKA (reference sequence). The length of the CDR3 is 15 residues. The CDR3 nucleotides are TGCAGTGCTCGGGACAGTCAACTCAAAAACACTGAAGCTTTCTTT. Translation gives CSARDSQLKNTEAFF.

The sample holds a few counts of this clonotype. The genes are TRBV29-1 and TRBJ2-3, with 9 positions matching TRBD2. CDR1 is SQVTM, CDR2 ANQGSEA, per germline. V shed 3 bases, J shed 6 bases, and the junction held 10 bases outside the gene matches. The CDR3 is made up of 15 amino acids. CDR3 sequence: CSVDKLAGNLDTQYF. The CDR3 DNA sequence: TGCAGCGTTGATAAACTAGCGGGCAACTTGGATACGCAGTATTTT.

This clonotype was found many times. The genes are TRBV4-3 and TRBJ2-7; D gene ambiguous. From germline, CDR1 is LGHNA and CDR2 YSLEER. V was trimmed by 4 bases and J by 6 bases, leaving 19 bases between them. There are 15 residues in the CDR3. CDR3 residues: CASSPRVYSLVEQYF. The CDR3 DNA follows: TGCGCCAGCAGCCCCCGGGTCTACAGCCTTGTCGAGCAGTACTTC.

This clonotype was seen at least ten times. V usage is TRBV20-1 and J usage is TRBJ2-3; 9 nucleotides match TRBD1. The CDR3 covers 15 residues. V lost 4 bases and J lost 4; bases outside the gene matches: 9. Germline V gene lookup returns CDR1 DFQATT and CDR2 SNEGSKA (reference sequence). The CDR3 nucleotides are TGCAGTGCTACTCGGGACAGGGCGAGTTCAGATACGCAGTATTTT. This encodes CSATRDRASSDTQYF.

The rearrangement uses TRBV20-1 and TRBJ2-3, with TRBD1 as a possible D gene (6 bases). Between the trimmed V and J ends, which lost 4 bases and 1 base, there was a span of 21 bases. CDR1 DFQATT and CDR2 SNEGSKA come from the germline V gene (reference sequence). The CDR3 loop spans 17 amino acids. CDR3 sequence: CSATLRLGARGTDTQYF. Written as DNA, the CDR3 is TGCAGTGCTACCCTCCGTTTGGGGGCGCGGGGCACAGATACGCAGTATTTT.

The table lists this clonotype with a few counts. V usage is TRBV7-9 and J usage is TRBJ1-1; no clear D. This CDR3 has 13 amino acids. The V gene lost 0 bases and the J gene lost 6 bases, with 8 bases spanning the gap. Germline CDR1 reads SEHNR; CDR2 reads FQNEAQ (reference sequence). CDR3 protein: CASSLAGSAEAFF. CDR3 bases: TGTGCCAGCAGCTTAGCGGGGTCAGCTGAAGCTTTCTTT.

This clonotype was detected many times. The chain joins TRBV30 to TRBJ1-2; TRBD1 might be the D (5 bases). Germline V gives CDR1 GTSNPN, CDR2 SVGIG (reference sequence). The V end was cut by 2 bases, the J end by 4 bases, with 11 bases between. The CDR3 spans 13 residues. In nucleotides, the CDR3 is TGTGCCTGGAGTTTCCAGGGCCCCTATGGCTACACCTTC. Translation: CAWSFQGPYGYTF.

This clonotype was seen a handful of times. The CDR3 loop is CASSLGRNTGELFF. CDR3 DNA: TGCGCCAGCAGCTTGGGCAGGAACACCGGGGAGCTGTTTTTT. This chain uses TRBV5-1 with TRBJ2-2; D unclear. The CDR3 totals 14 residues. V was shortened by 0 bases and J by 1 base, with 4 bases between the two germline ends. Germline CDR1 reads SGHRS; CDR2 reads YFSETQ.

As regards this clonotype: This clone may be a read error of a much larger clone one base away. This chain connects TRBV6-5 to TRBJ1-5, with TRBD1 as a possible D gene (5 bases). The CDR3 runs 12 residues. The germline CDR1 and CDR2 sequences are MNHEY and SVGAGI. The CDR3 reads CASGRGNQSQHF. The CDR3 DNA is TGTGCCAGTGGTAGGGGCAATCAGTCCCAGCATTTT.

A remark on this clonotype: The conserved closing phenylalanine or tryptophan is absent in this CDR3, likely reflecting a read error. The V call is TRBV27, the J call TRBJ2-4; D is possibly TRBD2 (6 bases). CDR3 size: 16 residues. The germline gives CDR1 MNHEY, CDR2 SMNVEV (reference sequence). The CDR3 loop reads CASSTRQILAKNIQYY. The CDR3 DNA is TGTGCCAGCAGTACAAGACAAATACTAGCCAAAAATATTCAGTACTAC.

The V gene is TRBV2, the J gene TRBJ1-2, with D maybe TRBD1 (6 bases). Germline assignment: CDR1 SNHLY and CDR2 FYNNEI. The V and J ends lost 7 bases and 6 bases respectively, with 18 bases between them. The CDR3 spans 14 residues. CDR3 amino acids: CASTPRGGADGYTF. The DNA for the CDR3 is TGTGCCAGCACCCCACGCGGGGGGGCTGATGGCTACACCTTC.

This clonotype turned up a few times. The genes are TRBV5-1 and TRBJ1-3; D gene uncertain. V lost 0 bases and J lost 10, with 5 bases in between. The CDR3 length is 11 residues. Per germline, CDR1 SGHRS and CDR2 YFSETQ. CDR3: CASSLEGTIYF. The CDR3 DNA reads as TGCGCCAGCAGCTTGGAGGGTACCATATATTTT.

This clonotype was detected once. J is TRBJ2-3 and V is TRBV20-1; D ambiguous. Trimming took 5 bases from V and 0 from J, leaving 3 bases between them. CDR3 length: 11 residues. Germline assignment: CDR1 DFQATT and CDR2 SNEGSKA (reference sequence). CDR3 sequence (DNA): TGCAGTGCTCGGAGCACAGATACGCAGTATTTT. Translating gives CSARSTDTQYF.

Turning to this clonotype: The conserved phenylalanine or tryptophan normally closing the CDR3 is absent here, so this likely arose from a read error. The CDR3 bases are TGTGCCAGCAGCGCTCAAGTCAGCGGGAGATACGGAGAGACCCAGTACTCC. Its protein product is CASSAQVSGRYGETQYS. The V and J genes are TRBV9 and TRBJ2-5; 8 positions agree with TRBD2. The ends lost 3 bases at V and 4 bases at J; junction bases unmatched: 14. Looked up from germline, CDR1 is SGDLS and CDR2 is YYNGEE. This CDR3 region has 17 residues.

This clonotype is labeled as medium-sized (0.01 to 0.1%). The chain is built from TRBV27 and TRBJ2-1, with 11 positions matching TRBD1. The CDR3 contains 14 residues. The germline V gene has CDR1 MNHEY and CDR2 SMNVEV (reference sequence). J lost 7 bases, V lost 3 bases, and 2 bases had no gene match. The DNA of the CDR3 is TGTGCCAGCAGTTTGGGACAGGGGGGGAATGAGCAGTTCTTC. As protein: CASSLGQGGNEQFF.

The chain couples TRBV5-1 to TRBJ2-2, with 9 nucleotides matching TRBD2. This CDR3 region has 18 residues. V lost 0 bases, J lost 5 bases, and 11 bases stayed unmatched. Germline V gives CDR1 SGHRS, CDR2 YFSETQ. The CDR3 here is CASSLAQTSGLGTGELFF. CDR3 bases: TGCGCCAGCAGCTTGGCCCAGACTAGCGGTTTGGGTACCGGGGAGCTGTTTTTT.

This clonotype was detected a few times. This chain joins TRBV3-1 and TRBJ1-6; TRBD1 agrees at 10 bases. CDR3 size: 17 residues. With 6 bases clipped from V and 4 bases from J, the junction kept 9 bases outside the gene matches. Germline V lookup: CDR1 LGHDT, CDR2 YNNKEL (reference sequence). The CDR3 nucleotides read TGTGCCAGCAGTCCGCTAGGGGACAGGGGTTATAATTCACCCCTCCACTTT. Its translation: CASSPLGDRGYNSPLHF.

This clonotype came up a few times. The gene calls are TRBV29-1 and TRBJ2-1, with TRBD1 matching over 7 bases. This CDR3 comprises 13 residues. Trimming at V came to 7 bases and at J to 4 bases, leaving 7 bases not matched to a gene. CDR1 is SQVTM, CDR2 ANQGSEA, per germline. Here the CDR3 reads CSARRDRYNEQFF. For the CDR3, the DNA is TGCAGCGCTCGCCGGGACAGATACAATGAGCAGTTCTTC.

The rearrangement joins TRBV7-9 to TRBJ2-7; TRBD1 agrees at 7 bases. CDR3 length: 14 residues. From germline, CDR1 is SEHNR and CDR2 FQNEAQ (reference sequence). The J segment lost 0 bases and the V segment lost 5 bases, leaving 4 bases of the junction unmatched. The CDR3 bases are TGTGCCAGCAGCCGAGGGACAGTCTCCTACGAGCAGTACTTC. Translation gives CASSRGTVSYEQYF.

The genes are TRBV5-1 and TRBJ2-1; D remains ambiguous. Germline lookup yields CDR1 SGHRS and CDR2 YFSETQ. V was shortened by 3 bases and J by 0 bases, with 10 bases between the two germline ends. The CDR3 loop spans 15 amino acids. The chain's CDR3 is CASSSDGSSYNEQFF. Here the CDR3 DNA reads TGCGCCAGCAGCTCGGACGGAAGCTCCTACAATGAGCAGTTCTTC.

This clonotype was seen a few times. Germline and junction disagree at one end, which may indicate a read error. This chain uses TRBV10-2 with TRBJ2-2, with 9 bases fitting TRBD2. The CDR3 has 14 residues. The germline CDR1 and CDR2 sequences are WSHSY and SAAADI. CDR3 nucleotides: TGCGCCAGCCGTGAAGCGGGAGGACCCGGGGAGCTGTTTTTT. Protein: CASREAGGPGELFF.